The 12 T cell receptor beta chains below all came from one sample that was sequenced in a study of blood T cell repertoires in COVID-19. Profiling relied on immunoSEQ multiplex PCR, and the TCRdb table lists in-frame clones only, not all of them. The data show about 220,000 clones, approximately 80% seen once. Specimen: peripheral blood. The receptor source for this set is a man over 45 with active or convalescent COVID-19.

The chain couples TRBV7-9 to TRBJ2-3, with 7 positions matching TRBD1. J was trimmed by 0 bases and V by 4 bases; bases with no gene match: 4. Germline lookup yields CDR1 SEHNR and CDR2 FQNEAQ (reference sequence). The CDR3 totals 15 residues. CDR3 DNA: TGTGCCAGCAGCTCAACAGGGGTTAGCACAGATACGCAGTATTTT. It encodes CASSSTGVSTDTQYF.

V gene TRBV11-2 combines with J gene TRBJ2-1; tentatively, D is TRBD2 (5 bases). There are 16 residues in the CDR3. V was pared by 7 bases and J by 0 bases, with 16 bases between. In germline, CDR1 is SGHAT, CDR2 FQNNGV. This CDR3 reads CASTPGGLSSYNEQFF. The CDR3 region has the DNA TGTGCCAGCACCCCCGGCGGGCTGAGCTCCTACAATGAGCAGTTCTTC. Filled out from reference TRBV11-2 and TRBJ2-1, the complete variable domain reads EAGVAQSPRYKIIEKRQSVAFWCNPISGHATLYWYQQILGQGPKLLIQFQNNGVVDDSQLPKDRFSAERLKGVDSTLKIQPAKLEDSAVYLCASTPGGLSSYNEQFFGPGTRLTVL.

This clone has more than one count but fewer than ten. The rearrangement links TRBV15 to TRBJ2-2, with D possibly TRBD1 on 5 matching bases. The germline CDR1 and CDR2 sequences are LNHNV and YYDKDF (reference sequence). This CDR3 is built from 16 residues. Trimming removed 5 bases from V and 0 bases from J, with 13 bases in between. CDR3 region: CATSSRTPANTGELFF. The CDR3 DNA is TGTGCCACCAGCTCCCGGACACCCGCGAACACCGGGGAGCTGTTTTTT.

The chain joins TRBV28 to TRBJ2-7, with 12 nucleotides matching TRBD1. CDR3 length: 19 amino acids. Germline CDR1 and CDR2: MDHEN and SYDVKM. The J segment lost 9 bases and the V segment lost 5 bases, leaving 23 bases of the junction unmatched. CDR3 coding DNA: TGTGCCAGCAGTACCCCCCGGGACAGGGGGCTTAGGCAGAGGGGGTGGCAGTACTTC. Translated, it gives CASSTPRDRGLRQRGWQYF.

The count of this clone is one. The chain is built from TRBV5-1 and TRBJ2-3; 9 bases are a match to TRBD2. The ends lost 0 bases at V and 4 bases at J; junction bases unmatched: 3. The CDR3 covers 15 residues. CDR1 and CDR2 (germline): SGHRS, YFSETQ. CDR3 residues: CASSLVAGGPDTQYF. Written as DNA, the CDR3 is TGCGCCAGCAGCTTGGTGGCGGGAGGGCCAGATACGCAGTATTTT.

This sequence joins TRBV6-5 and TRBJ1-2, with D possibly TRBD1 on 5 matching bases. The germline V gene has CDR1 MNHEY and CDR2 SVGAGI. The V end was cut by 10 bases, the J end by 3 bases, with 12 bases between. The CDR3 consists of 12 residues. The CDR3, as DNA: TGTGCCACCAGGGAGTACCACTATGGCTACACCTTC. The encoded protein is CATREYHYGYTF.

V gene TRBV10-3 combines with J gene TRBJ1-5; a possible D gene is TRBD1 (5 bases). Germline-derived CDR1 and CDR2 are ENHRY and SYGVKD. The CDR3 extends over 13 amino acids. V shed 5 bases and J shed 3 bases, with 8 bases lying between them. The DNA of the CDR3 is TGTGCCATCAGTCAGGGTATCAATCAGCCCCAGCATTTT. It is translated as CAISQGINQPQHF.

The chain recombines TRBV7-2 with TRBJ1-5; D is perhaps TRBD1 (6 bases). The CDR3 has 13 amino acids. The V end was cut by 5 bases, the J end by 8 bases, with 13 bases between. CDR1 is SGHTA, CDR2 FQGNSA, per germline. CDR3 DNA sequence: TGTGCCAGCAGCCCCCGACAGGAGAAGCCCCAGCATTTT. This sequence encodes CASSPRQEKPQHF.

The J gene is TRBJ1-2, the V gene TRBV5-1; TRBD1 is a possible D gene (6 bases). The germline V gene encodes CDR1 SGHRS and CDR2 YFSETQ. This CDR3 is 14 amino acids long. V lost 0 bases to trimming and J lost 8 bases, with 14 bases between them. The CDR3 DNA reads TGCGCCAGCAGCTTGGAGGTCCAGGGGCGAGGCTACACCTTC. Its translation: CASSLEVQGRGYTF.

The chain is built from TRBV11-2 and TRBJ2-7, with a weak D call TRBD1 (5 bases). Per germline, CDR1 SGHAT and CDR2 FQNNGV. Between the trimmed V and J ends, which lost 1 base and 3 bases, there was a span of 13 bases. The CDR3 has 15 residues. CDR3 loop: CASSLVPGLGYEQYF. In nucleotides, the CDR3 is TGTGCCAGCAGCTTAGTTCCAGGGTTAGGCTACGAGCAGTACTTC.

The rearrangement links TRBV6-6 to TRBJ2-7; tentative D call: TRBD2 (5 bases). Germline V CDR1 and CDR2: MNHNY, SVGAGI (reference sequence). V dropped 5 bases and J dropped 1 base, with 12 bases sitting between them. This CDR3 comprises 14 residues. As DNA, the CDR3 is TGTGCCAGCAGTCCGGGGATACCATCCTACGAGCAGTACTTC. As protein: CASSPGIPSYEQYF.

CDR3 amino acids: CASSYSIYGIVAQYF. The CDR3 coding sequence is TGTGCCAGCAGTTACTCGATATACGGGATAGTAGCCCAGTACTTC. The J gene is TRBJ2-5, the V gene TRBV6-2 or TRBV6-3; possible D gene TRBD2, 5 bases. The germline V gene has CDR1 MNHEY and CDR2 SVGEGT. With 0 bases removed from V and 9 bases from J, the gap between germline ends came to 17 bases. This CDR3 is 15 amino acids long.